Listed below are T cell receptor beta chains from one sample, sequenced in a study of blood T cells in healthy people across ages. TCRdb recomputed calls from the 5' RACE reads with MiXCR, one row per CDR3 protein. The sample shows about 1,800,000 distinct CDR3 sequences, 28% of them seen only once. Sequencing used blood. These receptors were taken from a woman aged 30 to 39 in good health. Both conserved end residues are part of each CDR3. Each record gives: D gene, J gene, V gene, clone size, CDR3 DNA, CDR3 protein. The D gene is left open where the match is weak. Some rows have no size entry. The others give once, few or many, or a class for an expanded clone.

NA,TRBJ2-5,TRBV12-3/TRBV12-4,many,TGTGCCAGCAGTTTTATGGGCCAAGAGACCCAGTACTTC,CASSFMGQETQYF
NA,TRBJ1-1,TRBV19,NA,TGTGCCAGTAGACAACTCGGATCAGCCTACACTGAAGCTTTCTTT,CASRQLGSAYTEAFF
NA,TRBJ2-3,TRBV6-2/TRBV6-3,NA,TGTGCCAGCAGCTCCGGGACACTGTACCAGTATTTT,CASSSGTLYQYF
TRBD2,TRBJ2-7,TRBV7-8,few,TGTGCCAGCAGCAAGACTAGCGGGAGGAGCTACGAGCAGTACTTC,CASSKTSGRSYEQYF
NA,TRBJ2-3,TRBV7-2,many,TGTGCCAGCAGCTCCCCTAGGGGGGTCAAGACAGATACGCAGTATTTT,CASSSPRGVKTDTQYF
NA,TRBJ1-2,TRBV12-3/TRBV12-4,NA,TGTGCCAGCGGACCGACAGGCTCAGTCGGCTACACCTTC,CASGPTGSVGYTF
TRBD2,TRBJ2-5,TRBV10-3,few,TGTGCCATCAGTCCGTCTTGGACTAGCGGGGGGGTAAAAGAGACCCAGTACTTC,CAISPSWTSGGVKETQYF
TRBD2,TRBJ2-7,TRBV12-3/TRBV12-4,NA,TGTGCCAGCGGGATCCGACGAGCGGGAGCCGACGAGCAGTACTTC,CASGIRRAGADEQYF
TRBD1,TRBJ1-1,TRBV29-1,once,TGCAGCGTTGATCGGACAGGGGGCTATGAAGCTTTCTTT,CSVDRTGGYEAFF
NA,TRBJ1-2,TRBV2,NA,TGTGCCAGCAGTGACGCGCCCATCCCGGGCTACACCTTC,CASSDAPIPGYTF
TRBD1,TRBJ1-4,TRBV7-2,NA,TGTGCCACCCGGGACAGGGGTTCGGAACTGTTTTTT,CATRDRGSELFF
NA,TRBJ2-1,TRBV9,NA,TGTGGCAGCAGCGTAGCTGGGCAGAACTCCTACAATGAGCAGTTCTTC,CGSSVAGQNSYNEQFF
TRBD1,TRBJ2-3,TRBV20-1,NA,TGCAGTGCACACGGACAGGGAAACACAGATACGCAGTATTTT,CSAHGQGNTDTQYF
NA,TRBJ1-2,TRBV7-9,NA,TGTGCCAGCAGCACGTTGCAGGAGATCTATGGCTACACCTTC,CASSTLQEIYGYTF
NA,TRBJ2-1,TRBV7-2,NA,TGTGCCAGCAGCTTAAGGTGGGCCATCCCTGAGCAGTTCTTC,CASSLRWAIPEQFF
TRBD2,TRBJ2-7,TRBV12-3/TRBV12-4,few,TGTGCCAGCAGGGCCTCTAGCGGTTCCTACGAGCAGTACTTC,CASRASSGSYEQYF
NA,TRBJ1-3,TRBV29-1,few,TGCAGCGCACACAGGGGAAACACCATATATTTT,CSAHRGNTIYF
TRBD1,TRBJ2-7,TRBV15,NA,TGTGCCACCAGCACCCGGGACAGATTCTACGAGCAGTACTTC,CATSTRDRFYEQYF
NA,TRBJ1-1,TRBV10-1,NA,TGCGCCAGCAGTGATCGTCGGGGTGGCCTGAACACTGAAGCTTTCTTT,CASSDRRGGLNTEAFF
TRBD2,TRBJ2-5,TRBV29-1,NA,TGCAGCGTAGTGACTAGCGGGAACGCCTACGGGCAGTACTTC,CSVVTSGNAYGQYF
TRBD2,TRBJ2-5,TRBV4-2,few,TGTGCCAGCAGCCAAGACCCTAGCGGGGGGGGACAAGAGACCCAGTACTTC,CASSQDPSGGGQETQYF
NA,TRBJ1-4,TRBV29-1,NA,TGCAGCGCCCACCGTGGGGGAAAGAAACTGTTTTTT,CSAHRGGKKLFF
NA,TRBJ1-2,TRBV20-1,NA,TGCAGTGCTAGAGATACCCTGAACTATGGCTACACCTTC,CSARDTLNYGYTF
TRBD2,TRBJ2-5,TRBV15,NA,TGTGCCACCAGCAGAGATAATGGGGGGGAAGAGACCCAGTACTTC,CATSRDNGGEETQYF
NA,TRBJ2-3,TRBV20-1,many,TGCAGTGCTAGAGTAGGTGCGAGTAGCACAGATACGCAGTATTTT,CSARVGASSTDTQYF
NA,TRBJ2-5,TRBV25-1,NA,TGTGCCAGCAGTGAATCGGGACCCACGGAGACCCAGTACTTC,CASSESGPTETQYF
TRBD1,TRBJ1-2,TRBV7-2,NA,TGTGCCAGCAGCGCCGGACAGGGGGAGAATGGCTACACCTTC,CASSAGQGENGYTF
TRBD1,TRBJ2-7,TRBV12-3/TRBV12-4,NA,TGTGCCAGCAGCTGGACAGGGGTTTGGGACGAGCAGTACTTC,CASSWTGVWDEQYF
NA,TRBJ1-2,TRBV5-1,NA,TGCGCCAGCAGCCCCTTATTCCCGCCGTCGGCTAGCTATGGCTACACCTTC,CASSPLFPPSASYGYTF
TRBD1,TRBJ2-4,TRBV6-2/TRBV6-3,few,TGTGCCAGCAGTGACGACAGGGTCAAAAACATTCAGTACTTC,CASSDDRVKNIQYF
NA,TRBJ2-2,TRBV29-1,NA,TGCAGCGTAGTAGGAAACACCGGGGAGCTGTTTTTT,CSVVGNTGELFF
TRBD2,TRBJ2-5,TRBV4-2,many,TGTGCCAGCAGCCAAGATCCTAGCGGGGGTTTAGGGACCCAGTACTTC,CASSQDPSGGLGTQYF
NA,TRBJ1-2,TRBV29-1,NA,TGCAGCGTTGTTTTGGTAAAGGATAACTATGGCTACACCTTC,CSVVLVKDNYGYTF
TRBD1,TRBJ2-1,TRBV7-6,NA,TGTGCCAGCAGCTCTCAGACCGGGACAGGGGAGTTCTTC,CASSSQTGTGEFF
NA,TRBJ2-4,TRBV12-3/TRBV12-4,few,TGTGCCAGCAGCCTCCCGGGTTTACTAGCCAAAAACATTCAGTACTTC,CASSLPGLLAKNIQYF
NA,TRBJ1-6,TRBV19,NA,TGTGCCAGTAGTATGCGGGTCCCGCCGGGGCCGAGCTCCTATAATTCACCCCTCCACTTT,CASSMRVPPGPSSYNSPLHF
NA,TRBJ2-1,TRBV4-2,many,TGTGCCAGCAGCCAAACTTACCGGGGCAATGAGCAGTTCTTC,CASSQTYRGNEQFF
NA,TRBJ2-7,TRBV7-2,few,TGTGCCAGCAGCTTAGCCCGGCATTCGGACGAGCAGTACTTC,CASSLARHSDEQYF
TRBD1,TRBJ2-2,TRBV3-1,NA,TGTGCCAGCAGCCAGACAGGGGCAGTGACGAACACCGGGGAGCTGTTTTTT,CASSQTGAVTNTGELFF
TRBD2,TRBJ2-5,TRBV5-1,many,TGCGCCAGCAGCTTACCGGGACTAGCATCGAGTCGGGAGACCCAGTACTTC,CASSLPGLASSRETQYF
NA,TRBJ2-5,TRBV14,NA,TGTGCCAGCAGTCCAATCGGACGGATCCAAGAGACCCAGGACTTC,CASSPIGRIQETQDF
NA,TRBJ2-5,TRBV5-1,NA,TGCGCCAGTCGGGGGCTGTCTGGTGAGACCCAGTACTTC,CASRGLSGETQYF
TRBD2,TRBJ2-3,TRBV24-1,NA,TGTGCCACCAGTGATCCAGGACTAGAATCCACAGATACGCGGTATTTT,CATSDPGLESTDTRYF
NA,TRBJ2-7,TRBV7-3,NA,TGTGCCAGCAGCTTAATCGGGTCAGGGGGAGGCTCCGAGCAGTACTTC,CASSLIGSGGGSEQYF
TRBD1,TRBJ1-1,TRBV12-3/TRBV12-4,few,TGTGCCTGCAGTTCGGACAGGGGCACTGAAGCTTTCTTT,CACSSDRGTEAFF
TRBD2,TRBJ2-1,TRBV5-1,NA,TGCGCCAGCAGCTTGGAATGGACTAGCGGGGGGTCCAATAGTTCCTACAATGAGCAGTTCTTC,CASSLEWTSGGSNSSYNEQFF
TRBD2,TRBJ2-1,TRBV4-2,NA,TGTGCCAGCAGCCAAATTACCGGGACTACCACGTTCAATGAGCAGTTCTTC,CASSQITGTTTFNEQFF
NA,TRBJ2-7,TRBV2,NA,TGTGCCAGCAGTGAAGTGAGGGTTGGTTACGAGCAGTACTTC,CASSEVRVGYEQYF
NA,TRBJ2-3,TRBV11-2,few,TGTGCCAGCAGCTTAGATGTGGGTAGCCCAGATACGCAGTATTTT,CASSLDVGSPDTQYF
NA,TRBJ2-7,TRBV29-1,NA,TGCAGCACTGGGGACGGTCAGAGGGACGAGCAGTACTTC,CSTGDGQRDEQYF
NA,TRBJ1-6,TRBV20-1,many,TGCAGTGCTCTTCTCGGGTCCGGTAATTCACCCCTCCACTTT,CSALLGSGNSPLHF
NA,TRBJ2-5,TRBV18,NA,TGTGCCAGCTCAGGGGCTTACCCCTACCAAGAGACCCTGTACTTC,CASSGAYPYQETLYF
NA,TRBJ1-6,TRBV3-1,few,TGTGCCAGCAGTCGGGACTGGAGGGCACCCCCCCACTTT,CASSRDWRAPPHF
TRBD1,TRBJ1-4,TRBV2,NA,TGTGCCAGCAACAGGGGGCTGGCAACTAATGAAAAACTGTTTTTT,CASNRGLATNEKLFF
TRBD1,TRBJ2-3,TRBV7-2,NA,TGTGCCAGCAGCTCCAACAGGGGGGCCACAGATACGCAGTATTTT,CASSSNRGATDTQYF
TRBD1,TRBJ2-1,TRBV7-7,many,TGTGCCAGCAGCCCGACAGGGGTTCCCTACAATGAGCAGTTCTTC,CASSPTGVPYNEQFF
TRBD1,TRBJ2-1,TRBV4-1,once,TGCGCCAGCAGCCGAGAGGGACAGGGGGCCCGAAATGAGCAGTTCTTC,CASSREGQGARNEQFF